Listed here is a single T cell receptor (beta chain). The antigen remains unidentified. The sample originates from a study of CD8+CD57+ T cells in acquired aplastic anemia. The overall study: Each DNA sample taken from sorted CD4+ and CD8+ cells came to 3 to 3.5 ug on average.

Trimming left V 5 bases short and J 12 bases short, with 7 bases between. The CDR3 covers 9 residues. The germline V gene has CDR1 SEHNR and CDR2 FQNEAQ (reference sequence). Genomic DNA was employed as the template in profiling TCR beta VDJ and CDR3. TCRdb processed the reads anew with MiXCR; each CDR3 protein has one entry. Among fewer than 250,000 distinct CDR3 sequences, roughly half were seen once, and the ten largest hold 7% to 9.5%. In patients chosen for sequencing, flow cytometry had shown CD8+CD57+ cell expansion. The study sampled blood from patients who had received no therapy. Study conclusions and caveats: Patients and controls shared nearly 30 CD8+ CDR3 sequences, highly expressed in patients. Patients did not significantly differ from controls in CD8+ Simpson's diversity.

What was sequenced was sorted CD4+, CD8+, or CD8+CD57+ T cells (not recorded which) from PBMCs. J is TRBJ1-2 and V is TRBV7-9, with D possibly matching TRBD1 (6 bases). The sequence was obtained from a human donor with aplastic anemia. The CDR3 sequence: CASSPGDTF. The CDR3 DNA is TGTGCCAGCAGCCCAGGGGACACCTTC.